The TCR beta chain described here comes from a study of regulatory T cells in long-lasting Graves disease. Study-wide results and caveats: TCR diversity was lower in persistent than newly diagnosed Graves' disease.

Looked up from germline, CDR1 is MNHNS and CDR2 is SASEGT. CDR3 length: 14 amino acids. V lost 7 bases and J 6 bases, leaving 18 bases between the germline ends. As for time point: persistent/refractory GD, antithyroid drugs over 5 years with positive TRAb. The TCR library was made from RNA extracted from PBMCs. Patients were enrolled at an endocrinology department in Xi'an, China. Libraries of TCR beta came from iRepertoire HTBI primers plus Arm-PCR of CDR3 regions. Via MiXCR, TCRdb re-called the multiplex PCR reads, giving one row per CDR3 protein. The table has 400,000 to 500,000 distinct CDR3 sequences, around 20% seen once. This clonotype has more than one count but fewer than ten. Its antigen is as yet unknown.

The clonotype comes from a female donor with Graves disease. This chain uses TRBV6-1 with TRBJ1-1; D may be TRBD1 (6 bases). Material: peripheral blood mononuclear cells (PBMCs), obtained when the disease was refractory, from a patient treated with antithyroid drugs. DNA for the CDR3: TGTGCCAGCAACGAGGGGGGCCCAGCGGCTGAAGCTTTCTTT. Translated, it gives CASNEGGPAAEAFF.